Below are 22 T cell receptor beta chains sequenced from a single sample in a study of glioma-infiltrating T cells. Using RNA template, CDR3s of TCR alpha and beta were amplified with iRepertoire arm-PCR. TCRdb reanalysed the multiplex PCR reads using MiXCR and keeps one entry per CDR3 protein. There are approximately 110,000 distinct CDR3 sequences in the sample; 23% occur only once, and roughly 15% lies in the top ten. Sequencing was carried out using glioma tissue, nonneoplastic brain tissue, or PBMCs (not recorded which). The receptors derive from a human donor with low-grade glioma or glioblastoma, undergoing nonglioma brain surgery, or in good health (not recorded which).

This clonotype was seen just once. A much larger clone lies a single base off, so this may be a read error. The chain joins TRBV10-3 to TRBJ2-7; a weak D match, TRBD2 (7 bases). Germline CDR1 is ENHRY and CDR2 is SYGVKD. CDR3 size: 13 residues. V lost 6 bases and J 6 bases, leaving 15 bases between the germline ends. The chain's CDR3 is CAIRKGGTCEQYF. CDR3 nucleotides: TGTGCCATCAGGAAGGGGGGGACTTGCGAGCAGTACTTC.

This clonotype appeared many times. The rearrangement links TRBV2 to TRBJ2-5; either TRBD1 or TRBD2 may supply D (5 bases each). CDR1 and CDR2 (germline): SNHLY, FYNNEI. The CDR3 length is 14 residues. Trimming removed 7 bases at V and 5 bases at J, with 17 bases between. CDR3: CASTRQNWGETQYF. The DNA of the CDR3 is TGTGCCAGCACCCGACAGAACTGGGGGGAGACCCAGTACTTC.

This clonotype was counted ten times or more. The chain uses TRBV3-1 and TRBJ2-1; D is unresolved. V dropped 3 bases and J dropped 0 bases, with 12 bases sitting between them. CDR3 length: 16 amino acids. CDR1 is LGHDT and CDR2 is YNNKEL in the germline V gene (reference sequence). The CDR3 DNA reads as TGTGCCAGCAGCCATACGTTCCAGAGCTCCTACAATGAGCAGTTCTTC. Translation: CASSHTFQSSYNEQFF.

On this clonotype itself: This may arise from a read error, as a much more abundant clone is one base away. The chain recombines TRBV28 with TRBJ2-2, with a possible D match to TRBD1 (5 bases). The CDR3 spans 12 residues. V was pared by 11 bases and J by 12 bases, with 19 bases between. CDR1 is MDHEN and CDR2 is SYDVKM in the germline V gene. CDR3 loop: CAGYTLGHKLFF. The CDR3 DNA reads TGTGCCGGCTACACCCTTGGACACAAGCTGTTTTTT.

This clonotype occurred many times. The V gene is TRBV20-1, the J gene TRBJ1-2; D possibly corresponds to TRBD1 (6 bases). The V end lost 5 bases, the J end lost 1 base, and 11 bases lay between the germline ends. This CDR3 is 13 amino acids long. CDR1 is DFQATT and CDR2 is SNEGSKA in the germline V gene (reference sequence). DNA of the CDR3: TGCAGTGCTGCCATACAGGGTAACTATGGCTACACCTTC. This encodes CSAAIQGNYGYTF.

The sample holds many counts of this clonotype. The chain combines TRBV6-1 with TRBJ2-2; 8 nucleotides align to TRBD2. V was pared by 5 bases and J by 10 bases, with 6 bases of the junction left unmatched. The CDR3 sequence is 13 residues long. Germline V gives CDR1 MNHNS, CDR2 SASEGT. The CDR3 nucleotides are TGTGCCAGCAGTTCCAGCGGGAGAATGGAGCTGTTTTTT. It is translated as CASSSSGRMELFF.

This clonotype was counted many times. This chain joins TRBV18 and TRBJ2-7; 9 nucleotides align to TRBD1. The CDR3 extends over 15 amino acids. The V segment lost 3 bases and the J segment 0 bases; nucleotides outside the gene matches: 3. Looked up from germline, CDR1 is KGHSH and CDR2 is LQKENI. The CDR3 loop reads CASSPGQGHSYEQYF. DNA of the CDR3: TGTGCCAGCTCACCGGGACAGGGTCACTCCTACGAGCAGTACTTC.

Concerning this clonotype: A single base separates this from a much larger clone, so it may be a read error. V gene TRBV4-2 combines with J gene TRBJ1-1; 7 bases match TRBD1. The CDR3 runs 17 residues. Germline loops: CDR1 LGHNA, CDR2 YNFKEQ. CDR3 DNA sequence: TGTGCCAGCAGCCAAAAATCGACAGGGAACATGAACACTGAAGCTCTCTTT. Its translation: CASSQKSTGNMNTEALF.

Many counts were recorded for this clonotype. This sequence joins TRBV6-1 and TRBJ2-2, with D perhaps matching TRBD1 (5 bases). Trimming took 8 bases from V and 4 from J, leaving 14 bases between them. This CDR3 region has 14 residues. Germline V gene data show CDR1 as MNHNS and CDR2 as SASEGT. DNA of the CDR3: TGTGCCAGCGGGCGGACATACTCCACCGGGGAGCTGTTTTTT. It yields the protein CASGRTYSTGELFF.

The chain carries TRBV28 and TRBJ2-5; tentative D call: TRBD1 (6 bases). Per germline, CDR1 MDHEN and CDR2 SYDVKM. Trimming stripped 5 bases from V and 4 bases from J, with 20 bases between. The CDR3 is made up of 16 amino acids. The chain's CDR3 is CASSQVERGKGETQYF. CDR3 DNA: TGTGCCAGCAGTCAAGTAGAGAGGGGGAAAGGAGAGACCCAGTACTTC.

About this clonotype itself: Since no conserved phenylalanine or tryptophan closes the CDR3, a read error is the likely cause. The chain is built from TRBV29-1 and TRBJ2-7, with TRBD2 identical over 9 bases. The CDR3 extends over 14 amino acids. V lost 8 bases, J lost 3 bases, and 11 bases stayed unmatched. CDR1 is SQVTM and CDR2 is ANQGSEA in the germline V gene. The CDR3 DNA reads TGCAGCATTTCAAGGACTAGCGCCGACTACGAGCAGTACTTG. Amino acids: CSISRTSADYEQYL.

This clonotype was picked up a small number of times. The chain is built from TRBV7-9 and TRBJ2-1; TRBD2 might be the D (6 bases). The V gene lost 2 bases and the J gene lost 6 bases, with 17 bases spanning the gap. CDR1 is SEHNR, CDR2 FQNEAQ, per germline (reference sequence). This CDR3 spans 16 amino acids. The CDR3 spells CASSLSLARTCNEQFF. The CDR3 region has the DNA TGTGCCAGCAGCTTATCACTAGCCCGGACGTGCAATGAGCAGTTCTTC. The full variable domain, completed using reference TRBV7-9 and TRBJ2-1, is DTGVSQNPRHKITKRGQNVTFRCDPISEHNRLYWYRQTLGQGPEFLTYFQNEAQLEKSRLLSDRFSAERPKGSFSTLEIQRTEQGDSAMYLCASSLSLARTCNEQFFGPGTRLTVL.

In this sample, this clonotype turned up many times. The chain joins TRBV12-3 or TRBV12-4 to TRBJ2-7; no clear D. V shed 2 bases and J shed 0 bases, with 8 bases lying between them. The CDR3 has 14 residues. CDR3 DNA: TGTGCCAGCAGTTTACAACCAGACTCCTACGAGCAGTACTTC. It encodes CASSLQPDSYEQYF.

This clonotype showed up many times. The genes are TRBV4-2 and TRBJ2-3, with 11 bases that match TRBD2. Germline V gives CDR1 LGHNA, CDR2 YNFKEQ. V shed 2 bases, J shed 6 bases, and the junction held 4 bases outside the gene matches. This CDR3 is built from 15 residues. The CDR3 region is CASSQQLAGEDTQYF. CDR3 nucleotide sequence: TGTGCCAGCAGCCAACAACTAGCGGGAGAGGATACGCAGTATTTT.

This clonotype was found a few times. This could be a read error, since a much larger clone is one nucleotide away. The rearrangement joins TRBV2 to TRBJ2-3; the D is unclear. Germline CDR1 and CDR2: SNHLY and FYNNEI. The CDR3 length is 14 residues. The CDR3, as DNA: TGTGCCAGAAGTGAATTCGACCTAACAGATACGCAGTATTTT. It is translated as CARSEFDLTDTQYF.

This clonotype has a count of ten or more. The chain recombines TRBV12-3 or TRBV12-4 with TRBJ2-5, with a tentative D call TRBD1 (6 bases). V lost 5 bases to trimming and J lost 2 bases, with 12 bases between them. The CDR3 consists of 14 residues. The CDR3 loop is CASSQGFGQETQYF. The DNA for the CDR3 is TGTGCCAGCAGTCAGGGGTTTGGGCAAGAGACCCAGTACTTC.

CDR3 nucleotides: TGTGCCAGCAGTCTAGGACTAGCGGGAGAGTTTGGGACCGGGGAGCTGTTTTTT. It translates to CASSLGLAGEFGTGELFF. V and J are TRBV7-2 and TRBJ2-2; 13 nucleotides align to TRBD2. The junction had 12 bases not matched to a gene; V was cut back by 6 bases and J by 5 bases. The CDR3 has 18 residues. CDR1 and CDR2 (germline): SGHTA, FQGNSA.

This clonotype was seen many times. CDR3 in DNA: TGTGCCAGCTTTAAAGCGGGAATATTGAACACTGAAGCTTTCTTT. It codes for CASFKAGILNTEAFF. The V gene is TRBV28, the J gene TRBJ1-1; D ambiguous. The V end lost 8 bases, the J end lost 0 bases, and 16 bases lay between the germline ends. The CDR3 is 15 amino acids. The V gene's germline CDR1 is MDHEN and CDR2 SYDVKM.

The table lists this clonotype with many counts. This rearrangement joins TRBV19 to TRBJ2-3; D remains ambiguous. Trimming stripped 4 bases from V and 0 bases from J, with 8 bases between. Germline V gene data show CDR1 as LNHDA and CDR2 as SQIVND (reference sequence). CDR3 length: 14 residues. CDR3 sequence reads: CASSRASSTDTQYF. CDR3 coding DNA: TGTGCCAGTAGTAGGGCCTCTAGCACAGATACGCAGTATTTT.

As concerns this clonotype: This may be a read error, as it is one base from a much larger clone. The chain links TRBV2 to TRBJ2-7; D is undetermined. The CDR3 extends over 13 amino acids. V was trimmed by 5 bases and J by 3 bases, leaving 11 bases between them. CDR1 and CDR2 (germline): SNHLY, FYNNEI. DNA for the CDR3: TGTGCCAGCAGTAAAGACATTTTCTACGAGCAGTACTTC. Translating gives CASSKDIFYEQYF.

A single count supports this clonotype. This could be a read error, since a much larger clone is one nucleotide away. The rearrangement uses TRBV18 and TRBJ2-3; perhaps TRBD1 as D (5 bases). Trimming took 5 bases from V and 4 from J, leaving 16 bases between them. CDR3 length: 15 residues. Looked up from germline, CDR1 is KGHSH and CDR2 is LQKENI. The chain's CDR3 is CASSIRKGSADTQYF. In DNA form, the CDR3 reads TGTGCCAGCTCAATACGAAAGGGGTCGGCAGATACGCAGTATTTT.

In its sample, this clonotype was seen many times. The rearrangement uses TRBV6-1 and TRBJ2-1; the match to TRBD2 covers 10 bases. The V gene end was trimmed by 5 bases and the J gene end by 5 bases; junction bases not matched to a gene: 27. CDR3 size: 22 residues. Germline CDR1 reads MNHNS; CDR2 reads SASEGT. As DNA, the CDR3 is TGTGCCAGCAGTCCACCTAGCGGGAGATCACCTCTTGTAGAGATTGGTCACAATGAGCAGTTCTTC. This sequence encodes CASSPPSGRSPLVEIGHNEQFF.